This record looks at one T cell receptor (beta chain) sequence and its context. This sample was included in a study of T cell changes during pregnancy in multiple sclerosis. Some clones are missing from TCRdb's copy, which holds only in-frame ones; the method was immunoSEQ multiplex PCR. The repertoire has about 36,000 clones, 93% of them found once; the top ten carry about 0.4%. The CDR3 loop spans 14 amino acids. Between the trimmed V and J ends, which lost 0 bases and 0 bases, there was a span of 5 bases. The germline CDR1 and CDR2 sequences are LNHDA and SQIVND (reference sequence). The receptor was derived from a female donor with multiple sclerosis, enrolled in a pregnancy study. Sequences were derived from CD4+ T cells from peripheral blood mononuclear cells, sampled in the first trimester of pregnancy. The V gene is TRBV19, the J gene TRBJ1-1, with unresolved D. DNA for the CDR3: TGTGCCAGTAGTATAGACAGGCTGAACACTGAAGCTTTCTTT. Translation: CASSIDRLNTEAFF. Full variable domain (rest looked up from reference TRBV19 and TRBJ1-1): DGGITQSPKYLFRKEGQNVTLSCEQNLNHDAMYWYRQDPGQGLRLIYYSQIVNDFQKGDIAEGYSVSREKKESFPLTVTSAQKNPTAFYLCASSIDRLNTEAFFGQGTRLTVV.